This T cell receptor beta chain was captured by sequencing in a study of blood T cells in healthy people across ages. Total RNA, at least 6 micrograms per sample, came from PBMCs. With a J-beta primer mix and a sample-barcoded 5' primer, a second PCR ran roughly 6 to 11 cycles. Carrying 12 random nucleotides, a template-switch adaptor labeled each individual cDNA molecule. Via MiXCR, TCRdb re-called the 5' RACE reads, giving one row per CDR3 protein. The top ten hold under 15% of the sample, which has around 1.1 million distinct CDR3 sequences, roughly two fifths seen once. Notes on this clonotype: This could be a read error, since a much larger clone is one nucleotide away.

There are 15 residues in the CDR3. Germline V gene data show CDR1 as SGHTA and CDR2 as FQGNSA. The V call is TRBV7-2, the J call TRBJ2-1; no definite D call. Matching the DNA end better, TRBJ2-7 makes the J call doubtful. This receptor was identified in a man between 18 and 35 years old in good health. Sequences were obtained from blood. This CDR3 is CASSLEGRTYNEQYF. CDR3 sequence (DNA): TGTGCCAGCAGCTTAGAGGGAAGGACCTACAATGAGCAGTACTTC.